This TCR beta chain derives from a study of T-cell memory formation after mild COVID-19. V gave up 4 bases and J gave up 4 bases, with 12 bases separating them. CDR3 length equals 14 residues. The germline gives CDR1 SGHRS, CDR2 YFSETQ. This clonotype was seen a few times. TCRdb independently ran MiXCR on the 5' RACE reads; one entry per CDR3 protein. The sample contains 350,000 to 500,000 distinct CDR3 sequences, 20% of which appear only once. The chain is built from TRBV5-1 and TRBJ1-5; D is perhaps TRBD1 (5 bases). This clonotype was sampled from an adult woman who had mild COVID-19 (a few samples of this study predate the infection). Cell type and time point are not known. The sequenced material came from PBMCs or a T cell subset sorted from them (not recorded which). CDR3 region: CASSEGTENQPQHF. The DNA of the CDR3 is TGCGCCAGCAGCGAAGGGACTGAAAATCAGCCCCAGCATTTT.